This T cell receptor (beta chain) is from a study of identical twins. General observations from the study: Less excess twin sharing appeared in beta out-of-frame sequences. Cord blood beta clonotypes that were abundant carried fewer insertions, and memory repertoires showed no such trend. In drawing conclusions, the study used cross-sectional statistical analysis and did not follow the same donors.

This clonotype was seen at least ten times. The antigen is undetermined. Germline CDR1 and CDR2: MNHEY and SMNVEV (reference sequence). Trimming at V came to 2 bases and at J to 9 bases, leaving 7 bases not matched to a gene. The CDR3 length is 14 residues. A template switching step contributed a universal primer site, while unique molecular identifiers were present in the cDNA. A single record per CDR3 protein comes from TCRdb applying MiXCR to the 5' RACE reads. Of hundreds of thousands of distinct CDR3 sequences listed, 8.5% to 9% are singletons. The sample also formed part of further work on yellow fever vaccine responses in identical twins.

Specimen: PBMCs. This receptor was identified in a woman under 30 in good health. J is TRBJ2-1 and V is TRBV27, with 7 nucleotides matching TRBD2. The DNA of the CDR3 is TGTGCCAGCAGTTTAGGTCTAGCGGTCGGTGAGCAGTTCTTC. Translation: CASSLGLAVGEQFF.